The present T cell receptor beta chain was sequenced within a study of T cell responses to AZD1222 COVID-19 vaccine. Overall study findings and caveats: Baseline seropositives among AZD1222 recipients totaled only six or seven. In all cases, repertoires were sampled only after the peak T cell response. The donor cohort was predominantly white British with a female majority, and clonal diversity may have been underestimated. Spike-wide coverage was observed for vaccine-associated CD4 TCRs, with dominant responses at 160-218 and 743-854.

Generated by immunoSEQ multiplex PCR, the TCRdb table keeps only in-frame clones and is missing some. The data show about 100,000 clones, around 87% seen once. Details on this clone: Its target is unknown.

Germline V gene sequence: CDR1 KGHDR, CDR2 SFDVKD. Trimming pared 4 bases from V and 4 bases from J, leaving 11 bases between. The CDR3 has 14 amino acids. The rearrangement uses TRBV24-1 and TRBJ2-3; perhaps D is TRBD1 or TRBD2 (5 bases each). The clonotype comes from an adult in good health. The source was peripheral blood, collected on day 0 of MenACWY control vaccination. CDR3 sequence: CATSEGRGPDTQYF. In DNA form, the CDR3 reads TGTGCCACCAGTGAGGGACGGGGCCCAGATACGCAGTATTTT.